These 20 T cell receptor beta chains were all obtained from the same sample, sequenced in a study of regulatory T cells in long-lasting Graves disease. iRepertoire HTBI primers and Arm-PCR of CDR3 regions built TCR beta libraries. TCRdb reanalysed the multiplex PCR reads using MiXCR and keeps one entry per CDR3 protein. Here the sample spans 350,000 to 500,000 distinct CDR3 sequences, 14% being singletons. The time point: newly diagnosed GD, antithyroid drugs for less than 3 months. The TCR library was made from RNA extracted from PBMCs. The same sample was also used in a study of T cells in Graves' hyperthyroidism and ophthalmopathy.

The specimen was peripheral blood mononuclear cells (PBMCs), collected at new diagnosis, from a patient treated with antithyroid drugs. Every receptor here comes from a woman aged 45 to 65 with Graves disease.

This clonotype was counted a few times. This chain links TRBV19 with TRBJ2-5; D unclear. The V and J ends lost 5 bases and 1 base respectively, with 8 bases between them. Germline V gene data show CDR1 as LNHDA and CDR2 as SQIVND (reference sequence). The CDR3 extends over 13 amino acids. In DNA, the CDR3 is TGTGCCAGTAGTTTTGGGTCCCAAGAGACCCAGTACTTC. As protein: CASSFGSQETQYF.

This clonotype was seen at least ten times. V usage is TRBV9 and J usage is TRBJ1-6; D gene unclear. CDR1 and CDR2 (germline): SGDLS, YYNGEE. V shed 3 bases and J shed 7 bases, with 8 bases lying between them. There are 13 residues in the CDR3. Here the CDR3 DNA reads TGTGCCAGCAGCGCACAGCTAAATTCACCCCTCCACTTT. This gives the protein CASSAQLNSPLHF. Variable domain in full (rest from reference TRBV9 and TRBJ1-6): DSGVTQTPKHLITATGQRVTLRCSPRSGDLSVYWYQQSLDQGLQFLIQYYNGEERAKGNILERFSAQQFPDLHSELNLSSLELGDSALYFCASSAQLNSPLHFGNGTRLTVT.

This clonotype was counted at least ten times. J is TRBJ2-2 and V is TRBV27, with a tentative D call TRBD2 (7 bases). Germline V lookup: CDR1 MNHEY, CDR2 SMNVEV (reference sequence). The CDR3 spans 16 residues. V was pared by 8 bases and J by 2 bases, with 18 bases between. CDR3 in amino acids: CASRGGGTPNTGELFF. Here the CDR3 DNA reads TGTGCCAGCCGAGGGGGGGGAACCCCCAACACCGGGGAGCTGTTTTTT.

The V call is TRBV3-1, the J call TRBJ2-7, with TRBD2 matching 11 bases. CDR1 is LGHDT, CDR2 YNNKEL, per germline (reference sequence). V shed 1 base and J 6 bases; nucleotides not matched to a gene: 11. The CDR3 totals 17 residues. The CDR3 DNA is TGTGCCAGCAGCCAAGTACTAGCGGGAGATTATCCTACCGAGCAGTACTTC. Encoded protein: CASSQVLAGDYPTEQYF.

This clonotype was seen ten or more times. V usage is TRBV11-2 and J usage is TRBJ2-1, with D perhaps TRBD1 (5 bases). TRBJ2-5 explains the end of the DNA better; the J call may be wrong. CDR3 length: 16 residues. Germline loops: CDR1 SGHAT, CDR2 FQNNGV. CDR3 region: CASSLVEEQGPKTQYF. The CDR3 DNA follows: TGTGCCAGCAGCTTAGTAGAGGAGCAGGGCCCCAAGACCCAGTACTTC.

This clonotype was seen more than once but under ten times. The chain couples TRBV4-1 to TRBJ2-7; TRBD2 might be the D (5 bases). V was cut by 4 bases and J by 5 bases, with 21 bases left in between. This CDR3 is 16 amino acids long. CDR1 is MGHRA and CDR2 is YSYEKL in the germline V gene. The CDR3 DNA follows: TGCGCCAGCAGCCCCTTCGAGACGAGATCCGGGGACGAGCAGTACTTC. Amino acid sequence: CASSPFETRSGDEQYF.

This clonotype was seen repeatedly, ten times or more. The J gene is TRBJ2-5, the V gene TRBV7-9; D gene ambiguous. Trimming pared 3 bases from V and 3 bases from J, leaving 5 bases between. CDR1 SEHNR and CDR2 FQNEAQ come from the germline V gene (reference sequence). CDR3 size: 12 residues. The CDR3 coding sequence is TGTGCCAGCAGCTTGCTCGAAGAGACCCAGTACTTC. The encoded protein is CASSLLEETQYF.

This clonotype was found a few times. This chain connects TRBV18 to TRBJ2-1; possible D gene TRBD2, 6 bases. The CDR3 runs 17 residues. V lost 4 bases to trimming and J lost 0 bases, with 16 bases between them. From germline, CDR1 is KGHSH and CDR2 LQKENI. DNA of the CDR3: TGTGCCAGCTCACAAAGACTAGTCACAAGCTCCTACAATGAGCAGTTCTTC. Protein: CASSQRLVTSSYNEQFF. The variable domain in full, with the rest retrieved from reference TRBV18 and TRBJ2-1, is NAGVMQNPRHLVRRRGQEARLRCSPMKGHSHVYWYRQLPEEGLKFMVYLQKENIIDESGMPKERFSAEFPKEGPSILRIQQVVRGDSAAYFCASSQRLVTSSYNEQFFGPGTRLTVL.

The chain couples TRBV28 to TRBJ2-2, with 11 bases matching TRBD1. This CDR3 contains 16 residues. V was pared by 7 bases and J by 4 bases, with 8 bases of the junction left unmatched. The germline V gene has CDR1 MDHEN and CDR2 SYDVKM. The CDR3 bases are TGTGCCAGCACCACCTCAGGGACAGGGGGCACCGGGGAGCTGTTTTTT. This sequence encodes CASTTSGTGGTGELFF.

For this clonotype: A read error is possible here, since a much larger clone lies one base away. The rearrangement links TRBV5-1 to TRBJ2-1, with TRBD2 identical over 10 bases. Looked up from germline, CDR1 is SGHRS and CDR2 is YFSETQ. The CDR3 covers 14 residues. The V segment lost 3 bases and the J segment 8 bases; nucleotides outside the gene matches: 5. The CDR3 region has the DNA TGCGCCAGCAGCTCCGAGCGGGAGGGTCATGAGCAGTTCTTC. Translated: CASSSEREGHEQFF.

This clonotype appeared many times. The chain links TRBV27 to TRBJ2-1; 11 positions agree with TRBD1. The trim removed 6 bases at V and 4 bases at J, leaving 11 bases unmatched. The CDR3 spans 17 residues. CDR1 and CDR2 from the germline V gene are MNHEY and SMNVEV (reference sequence). The CDR3 DNA follows: TGTGCCAGCAGAACCGGACAGGGGGCAGGTACTTACAATGAGCAGTTCTTC. Its translation: CASRTGQGAGTYNEQFF.

This clonotype was counted many times. This rearrangement joins TRBV28 to TRBJ1-1, with TRBD1 as a possible D gene (5 bases). The ends were cut back, 1 base at V and 5 bases at J, with 17 bases in the middle. The CDR3 has 16 amino acids. Germline V gene data show CDR1 as MDHEN and CDR2 as SYDVKM. The chain's CDR3 is CASSLYRRTRGTEAFF. CDR3 bases: TGTGCCAGCAGTTTATATCGTCGGACAAGGGGAACTGAAGCTTTCTTT. The whole variable domain, filled in from reference TRBV28 and TRBJ1-1, reads DVKVTQSSRYLVKRTGEKVFLECVQDMDHENMFWYRQDPGLGLRLIYFSYDVKMKEKGDIPEGYSVSREKKERFSLILESASTNQTSMYLCASSLYRRTRGTEAFFGQGTRLTVV.

This clonotype was detected many times. This chain connects TRBV7-9 to TRBJ2-7; D assignment may be TRBD1 or TRBD2 (6 bases each). Germline assignment: CDR1 SEHNR and CDR2 FQNEAQ (reference sequence). V lost 5 bases to trimming and J lost 0 bases, with 14 bases between them. This CDR3 spans 15 amino acids. The CDR3 sequence: CASSKGGSFSYEQYF. CDR3 coding DNA: TGTGCCAGCAGCAAGGGGGGATCCTTCTCCTACGAGCAGTACTTC. Looking up the rest from reference TRBV7-9 and TRBJ2-7 gives the full variable domain: DTGVSQNPRHKITKRGQNVTFRCDPISEHNRLYWYRQTLGQGPEFLTYFQNEAQLEKSRLLSDRFSAERPKGSFSTLEIQRTEQGDSAMYLCASSKGGSFSYEQYFGPGTRLTVT.

There are many counts of this clonotype. The chain joins TRBV30 to TRBJ1-5; D not resolved. The germline V and J ends were trimmed by 0 bases and 7 bases, with 7 bases remaining between them. CDR3 length equals 12 residues. Per the germline V gene, CDR1 is GTSNPN and CDR2 is SVGIG (reference sequence). DNA of the CDR3: TGTGCCTGGAGTGTAAGGAACCAGCCCCAGCATTTT. Its translation is CAWSVRNQPQHF.

The rearrangement joins TRBV11-2 to TRBJ2-1; perhaps TRBD2 as D (5 bases). Germline-derived CDR1 and CDR2 are SGHAT and FQNNGV. The CDR3 loop spans 14 amino acids. The germline V and J ends were trimmed by 4 bases and 6 bases, with 13 bases remaining between them. The chain's CDR3 is CASSSHTRSNEQFF. The CDR3, as DNA: TGTGCCAGCAGCTCCCATACTAGGTCCAATGAGCAGTTCTTC.

This clonotype was recorded many times. V is TRBV5-6 and J is TRBJ2-1; D may be TRBD2 (5 bases). Germline V CDR1 and CDR2: SGHDT, YYEEEE. CDR3 length equals 16 residues. Trimming removed 1 base from V and 0 bases from J, with 11 bases in between. The chain's CDR3 is CASSLSSIGSYNEQFF. The CDR3, as DNA: TGTGCCAGCAGCTTGTCTAGCATCGGCTCCTACAATGAGCAGTTCTTC.

This clonotype was seen at least ten times. CDR3 amino acids: CAGERSGARTDTQYF. The CDR3 DNA sequence: TGTGCCGGAGAGAGGTCCGGGGCGCGCACAGATACGCAGTATTTT. The rearrangement joins TRBV11-3 to TRBJ2-3; D might be TRBD1 or TRBD2, each matching 5 bases. Trimming cost V 11 bases and J 1 base, with 19 bases left between them. The CDR3 sequence is 15 residues long. CDR1 is SGHNT, CDR2 YENEEA, per germline. The entire variable domain, with the rest obtained from reference TRBV11-3 and TRBJ2-3, is as follows: EAGVVQSPRYKIIEKKQPVAFWCNPISGHNTLYWYLQNLGQGPELLIRYENEEAVDDSQLPKDRFSAERLKGVDSTLKIQPAELGDSAVYLCAGERSGARTDTQYFGPGTRLTVL.

The sample holds a few counts of this clonotype. The chain joins TRBV18 to TRBJ2-1; 9 bases align to TRBD2. With V trimmed by 3 bases and J by 1 base, 7 bases remained unmatched. Germline CDR1 reads KGHSH; CDR2 reads LQKENI. CDR3 length: 17 amino acids. This chain's CDR3 is CASSPVAGVGSYNEQFF. Here the CDR3 DNA reads TGTGCCAGCTCACCCGTAGCGGGAGTTGGATCCTACAATGAGCAGTTCTTC.

This clonotype was observed at least ten times. The chain uses TRBV24-1 and TRBJ2-5; 14 nucleotides match TRBD2. V lost 9 bases, J lost 10 bases, and 18 bases stayed unmatched. Germline loops: CDR1 KGHDR, CDR2 SFDVKD. This CDR3 has 17 residues. CDR3 protein: CATAAGQGGLAGGNQYF. The CDR3 DNA follows: TGTGCCACCGCTGCGGGACAGGGAGGACTAGCGGGAGGTAACCAGTACTTC.

This clonotype was counted only a few times. The chain carries TRBV30 and TRBJ2-3; 13 bases fit TRBD2. Germline V lookup: CDR1 GTSNPN, CDR2 SVGIG (reference sequence). Trimming at V came to 5 bases and at J to 0 bases, leaving 5 bases not matched to a gene. CDR3 length: 16 amino acids. The CDR3 DNA reads as TGTGCCTGGGGACTAGCGGGAGCTGGAAGCACAGATACGCAGTATTTT. It is translated as CAWGLAGAGSTDTQYF.